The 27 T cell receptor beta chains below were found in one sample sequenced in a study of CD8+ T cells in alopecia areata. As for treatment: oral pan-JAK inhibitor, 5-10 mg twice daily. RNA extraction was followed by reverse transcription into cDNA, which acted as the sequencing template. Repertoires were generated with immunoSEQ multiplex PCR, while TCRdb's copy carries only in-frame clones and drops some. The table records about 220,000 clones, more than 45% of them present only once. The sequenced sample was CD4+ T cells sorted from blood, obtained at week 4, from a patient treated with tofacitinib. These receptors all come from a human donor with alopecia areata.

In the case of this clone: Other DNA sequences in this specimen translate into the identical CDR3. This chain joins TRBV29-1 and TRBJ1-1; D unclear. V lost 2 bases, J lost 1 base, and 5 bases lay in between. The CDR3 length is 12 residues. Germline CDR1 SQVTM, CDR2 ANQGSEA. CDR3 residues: CSVERANTEAFF. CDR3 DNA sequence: TGCAGCGTTGAAAGGGCGAACACTGAAGCTTTCTTT.

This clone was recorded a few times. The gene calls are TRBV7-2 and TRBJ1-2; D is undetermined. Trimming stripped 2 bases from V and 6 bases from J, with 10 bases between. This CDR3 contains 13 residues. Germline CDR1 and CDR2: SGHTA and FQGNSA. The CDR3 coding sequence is TGTGCCAGCAGCTTACCCCCCGGGAATGGCTACACCTTC. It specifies CASSLPPGNGYTF.

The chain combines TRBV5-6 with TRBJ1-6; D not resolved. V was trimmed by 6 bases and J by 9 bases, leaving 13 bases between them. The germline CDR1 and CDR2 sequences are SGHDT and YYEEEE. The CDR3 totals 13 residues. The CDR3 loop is CASTGLSGSPLHF. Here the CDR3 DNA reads TGTGCCAGCACCGGACTCTCGGGTTCACCCCTCCACTTT.

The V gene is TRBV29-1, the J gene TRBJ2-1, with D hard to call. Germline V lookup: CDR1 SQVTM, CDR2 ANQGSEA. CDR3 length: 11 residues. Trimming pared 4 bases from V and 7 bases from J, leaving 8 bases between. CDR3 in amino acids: CSVGEGNEQFF. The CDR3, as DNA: TGCAGCGTTGGAGAAGGGAATGAGCAGTTCTTC.

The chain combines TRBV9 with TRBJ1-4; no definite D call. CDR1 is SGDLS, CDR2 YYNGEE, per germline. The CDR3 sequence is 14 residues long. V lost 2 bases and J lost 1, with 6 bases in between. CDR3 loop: CASSVDVTNEKLFF. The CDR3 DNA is TGTGCCAGCAGCGTTGACGTAACTAATGAAAAACTGTTTTTT.

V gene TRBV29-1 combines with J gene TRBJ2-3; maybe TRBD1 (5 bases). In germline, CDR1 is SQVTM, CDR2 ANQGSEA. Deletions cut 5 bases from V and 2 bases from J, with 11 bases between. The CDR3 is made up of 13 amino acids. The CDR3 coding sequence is TGCAGCGTTACAGGTCGGCTCACAGATACGCAGTATTTT. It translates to CSVTGRLTDTQYF.

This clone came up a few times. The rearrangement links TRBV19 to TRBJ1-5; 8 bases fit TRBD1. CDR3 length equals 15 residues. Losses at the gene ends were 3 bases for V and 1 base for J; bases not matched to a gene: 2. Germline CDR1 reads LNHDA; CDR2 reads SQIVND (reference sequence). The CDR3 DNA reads TGTGCCAGTAGTATGGACAGGGCGAGCAATCAGCCCCAGCATTTT. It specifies CASSMDRASNQPQHF.

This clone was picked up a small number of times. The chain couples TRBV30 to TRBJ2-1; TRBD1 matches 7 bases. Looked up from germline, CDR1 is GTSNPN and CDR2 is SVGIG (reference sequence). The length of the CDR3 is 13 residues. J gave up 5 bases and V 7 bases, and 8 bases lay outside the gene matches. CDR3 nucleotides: TGTGCCTCAGGGGGTCATTCACACAATGAGCAGTTCTTC. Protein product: CASGGHSHNEQFF.

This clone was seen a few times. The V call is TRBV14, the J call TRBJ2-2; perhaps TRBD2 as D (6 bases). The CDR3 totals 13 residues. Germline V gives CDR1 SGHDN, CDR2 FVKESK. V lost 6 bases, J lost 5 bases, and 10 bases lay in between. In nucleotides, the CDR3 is TGTGCCAGCAGGGAGGGGCCTACCGGGGAGCTGTTTTTT. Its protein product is CASREGPTGELFF.

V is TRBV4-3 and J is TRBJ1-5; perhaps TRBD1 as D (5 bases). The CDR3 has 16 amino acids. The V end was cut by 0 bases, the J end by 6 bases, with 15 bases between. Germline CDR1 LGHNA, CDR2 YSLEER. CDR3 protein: CASSQDAGADGQPQHF. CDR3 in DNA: TGCGCCAGCAGCCAAGATGCCGGGGCGGACGGTCAGCCCCAGCATTTT.

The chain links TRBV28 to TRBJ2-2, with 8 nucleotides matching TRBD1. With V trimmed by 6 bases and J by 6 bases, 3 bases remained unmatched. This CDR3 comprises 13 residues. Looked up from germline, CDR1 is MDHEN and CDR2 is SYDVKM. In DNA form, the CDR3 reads TGTGCCAGCAGACTACAGGGGGCCGGGGAGCTGTTTTTT. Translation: CASRLQGAGELFF.

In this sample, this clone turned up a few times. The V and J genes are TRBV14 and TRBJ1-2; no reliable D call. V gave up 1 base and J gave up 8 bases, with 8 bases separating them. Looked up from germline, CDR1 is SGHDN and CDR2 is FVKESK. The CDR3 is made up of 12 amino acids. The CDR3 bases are TGTGCCAGCAGCCAAGCGGTAGGGGGCTACACCTTC. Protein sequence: CASSQAVGGYTF.

The CDR3 protein is CASTSSAGLSTDTQYF. The CDR3 region has the DNA TGTGCCAGCACCTCTAGCGCGGGCCTGAGCACAGATACGCAGTATTTT. The chain is built from TRBV11-2 and TRBJ2-3, with D maybe TRBD2 (6 bases). The CDR3 extends over 16 amino acids. Germline-derived CDR1 and CDR2 are SGHAT and FQNNGV. V lost 7 bases, J lost 0 bases, and 17 bases lay in between.

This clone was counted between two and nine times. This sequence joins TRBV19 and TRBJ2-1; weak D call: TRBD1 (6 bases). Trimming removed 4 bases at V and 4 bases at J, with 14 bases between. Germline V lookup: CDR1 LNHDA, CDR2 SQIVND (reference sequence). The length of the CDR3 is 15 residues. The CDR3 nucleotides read TGTGCCAGTAGTAAAGGACAGCATTATTACAATGAGCAGTTCTTC. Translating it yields CASSKGQHYYNEQFF. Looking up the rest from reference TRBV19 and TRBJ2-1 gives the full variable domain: DGGITQSPKYLFRKEGQNVTLSCEQNLNHDAMYWYRQDPGQGLRLIYYSQIVNDFQKGDIAEGYSVSREKKESFPLTVTSAQKNPTAFYLCASSKGQHYYNEQFFGPGTRLTVL.

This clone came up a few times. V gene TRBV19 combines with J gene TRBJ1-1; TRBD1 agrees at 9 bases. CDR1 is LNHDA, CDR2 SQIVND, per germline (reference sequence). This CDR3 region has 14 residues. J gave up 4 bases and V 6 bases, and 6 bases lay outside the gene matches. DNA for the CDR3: TGTGCCAGTAGCCGGGACAGGGTGGGCACTGAAGCTTTCTTT. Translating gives CASSRDRVGTEAFF.

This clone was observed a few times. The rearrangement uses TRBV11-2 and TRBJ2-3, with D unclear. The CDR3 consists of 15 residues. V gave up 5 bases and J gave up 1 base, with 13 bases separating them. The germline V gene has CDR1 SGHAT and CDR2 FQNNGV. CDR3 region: CASSRTPGGTDTQYF. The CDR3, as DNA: TGTGCCAGCAGCCGTACCCCGGGCGGCACAGATACGCAGTATTTT. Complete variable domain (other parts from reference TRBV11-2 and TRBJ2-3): EAGVAQSPRYKIIEKRQSVAFWCNPISGHATLYWYQQILGQGPKLLIQFQNNGVVDDSQLPKDRFSAERLKGVDSTLKIQPAKLEDSAVYLCASSRTPGGTDTQYFGPGTRLTVL.

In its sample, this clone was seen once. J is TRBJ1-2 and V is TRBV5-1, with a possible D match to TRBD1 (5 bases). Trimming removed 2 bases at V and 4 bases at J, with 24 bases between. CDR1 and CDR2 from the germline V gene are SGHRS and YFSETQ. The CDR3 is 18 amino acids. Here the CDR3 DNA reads TGCGCCAGCAGCTTTAACGGCAGGCAGGGACCGACAAGCTATGGCTACACCTTC. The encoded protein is CASSFNGRQGPTSYGYTF.

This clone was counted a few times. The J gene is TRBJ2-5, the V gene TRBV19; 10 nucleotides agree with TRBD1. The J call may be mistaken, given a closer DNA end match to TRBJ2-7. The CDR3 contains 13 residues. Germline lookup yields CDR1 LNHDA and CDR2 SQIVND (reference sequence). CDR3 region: CASSPRQGAEQYF. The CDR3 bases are TGTGCCAGTAGTCCCCGACAGGGGGCCGAGCAGTACTTC.

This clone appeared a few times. The CDR3 loop reads CASSQWTRVVVSEQFF. The DNA for the CDR3 is TGTGCCAGCAGCCAATGGACTAGGGTTGTGGTGAGTGAGCAGTTCTTC. The gene calls are TRBV7-2 and TRBJ2-1, with TRBD2 matching 7 bases. The length of the CDR3 is 16 residues. Losses at the gene ends were 5 bases for V and 9 bases for J; bases not matched to a gene: 16. The germline V gene has CDR1 SGHTA and CDR2 FQGNSA.

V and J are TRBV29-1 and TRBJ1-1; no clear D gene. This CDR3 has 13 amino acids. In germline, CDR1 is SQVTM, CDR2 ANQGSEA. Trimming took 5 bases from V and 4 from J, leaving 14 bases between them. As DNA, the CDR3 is TGCAGCGTTCGGGCAGGCCTGATCACTGAAGCTTTCTTT. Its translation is CSVRAGLITEAFF.

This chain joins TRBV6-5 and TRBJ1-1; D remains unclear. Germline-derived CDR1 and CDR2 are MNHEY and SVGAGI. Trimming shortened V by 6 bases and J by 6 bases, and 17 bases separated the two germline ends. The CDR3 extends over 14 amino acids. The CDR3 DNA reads TGTGCCAGCAGACGTTCTCGGGTGCGGCCTGAAGCTTTCTTT. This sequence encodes CASRRSRVRPEAFF.

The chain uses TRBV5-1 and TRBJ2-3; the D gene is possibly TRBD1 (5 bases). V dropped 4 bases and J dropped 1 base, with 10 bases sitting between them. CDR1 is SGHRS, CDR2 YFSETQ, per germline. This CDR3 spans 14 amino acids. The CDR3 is CASSVGHRTDTQYF. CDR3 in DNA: TGCGCCAGCAGCGTTGGACATCGCACAGATACGCAGTATTTT.

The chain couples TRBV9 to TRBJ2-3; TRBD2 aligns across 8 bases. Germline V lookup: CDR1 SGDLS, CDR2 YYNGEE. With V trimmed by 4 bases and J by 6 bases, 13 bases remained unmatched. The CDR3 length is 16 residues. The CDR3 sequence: CASSPVGLARTDTQYF. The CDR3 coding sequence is TGTGCCAGCAGCCCTGTCGGACTAGCAAGGACGGATACGCAGTATTTT. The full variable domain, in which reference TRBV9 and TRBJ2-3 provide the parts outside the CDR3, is DSGVTQTPKHLITATGQRVTLRCSPRSGDLSVYWYQQSLDQGLQFLIQYYNGEERAKGNILERFSAQQFPDLHSELNLSSLELGDSALYFCASSPVGLARTDTQYFGPGTRLTVL.

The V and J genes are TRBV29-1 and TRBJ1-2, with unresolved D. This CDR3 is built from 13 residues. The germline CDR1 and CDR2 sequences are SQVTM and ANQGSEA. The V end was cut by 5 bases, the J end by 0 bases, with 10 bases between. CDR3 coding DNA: TGCAGCGTTTCTGGATTAGCTAACTATGGCTACACCTTC. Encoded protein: CSVSGLANYGYTF.

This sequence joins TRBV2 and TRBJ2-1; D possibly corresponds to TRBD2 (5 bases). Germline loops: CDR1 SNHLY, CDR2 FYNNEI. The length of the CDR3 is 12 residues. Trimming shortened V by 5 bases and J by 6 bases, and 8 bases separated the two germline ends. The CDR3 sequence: CASSQTSNEQFF. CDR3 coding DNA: TGTGCCAGCAGTCAAACTAGCAATGAGCAGTTCTTC. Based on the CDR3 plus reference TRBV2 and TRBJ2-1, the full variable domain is EPEVTQTPSHQVTQMGQEVILRCVPISNHLYFYWYRQILGQKVEFLVSFYNNEISEKSEIFDDQFSVERPDGSNFTLKIRSTKLEDSAMYFCASSQTSNEQFFGPGTRLTVL.

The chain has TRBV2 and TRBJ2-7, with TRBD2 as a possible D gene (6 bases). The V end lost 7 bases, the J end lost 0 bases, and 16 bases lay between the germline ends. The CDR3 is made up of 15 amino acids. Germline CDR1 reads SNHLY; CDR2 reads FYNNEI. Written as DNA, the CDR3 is TGTGCCAGCAAGGAGCGGGCCGCCAGCTCCTACGAGCAGTACTTC. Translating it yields CASKERAASSYEQYF.

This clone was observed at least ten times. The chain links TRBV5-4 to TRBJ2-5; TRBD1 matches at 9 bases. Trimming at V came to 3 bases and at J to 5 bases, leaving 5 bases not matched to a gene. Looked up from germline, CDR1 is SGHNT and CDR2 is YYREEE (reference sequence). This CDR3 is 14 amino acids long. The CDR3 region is CASSSRTGVETQYF. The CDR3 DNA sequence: TGTGCCAGCAGCTCGCGGACAGGGGTCGAGACCCAGTACTTC.